This TCR beta chain was sequenced for a study of blood T cells in healthy people across ages. Study-level findings and limits: Versus aged donors, long-lived donors had higher diversity and more naive CD4+ cells.

As regards this clonotype: The antigen is unknown.

Next came a second PCR, run for about 7 to 12 cycles, which used a sample-barcoded 5' primer along with a J-beta primer mix. MiXCR was run by TCRdb on the 5' RACE reads, yielding one entry per CDR3 protein. The table has 1.5 million to 2 million distinct CDR3 sequences, approximately 40% seen once. Germline CDR1 and CDR2: ENHRY and SYGVKD. The CDR3 is 14 amino acids. V lost 3 bases to trimming and J lost 1 base, with 8 bases between them. The sequence was obtained from a human donor in good health. Sequenced input: blood. The rearrangement joins TRBV10-3 to TRBJ2-3; D not resolved. Here the CDR3 DNA reads TGTGCCATCAGTGACGTCGACGGCACAGATACGCAGTATTTT. This gives the protein CAISDVDGTDTQYF.